A single sample is the source of the 19 T cell receptor beta chains below, sequenced in a study of glioma-infiltrating T cells after dendritic cell vaccination. Sequencing was performed with immunoSEQ multiplex PCR; in TCRdb, only in-frame clones are kept and a portion is missing. The table includes under 100,000 clones, approximately 81% detected once. The sequencing here drew on blood, taken before dendritic cell vaccination. Receptor source: a human donor with glioblastoma.

This chain uses TRBV27 with TRBJ1-3; possibly TRBD1 for D (5 bases). The germline V gene encodes CDR1 MNHEY and CDR2 SMNVEV (reference sequence). V lost 8 bases and J lost 2, with 7 bases in between. CDR3 size: 12 residues. CDR3 protein: CASGHTGNTIYF. The CDR3 coding sequence is TGTGCCAGCGGACACACTGGAAACACCATATATTTT.

The chain is built from TRBV7-8 and TRBJ2-7, with 7 bases identical to TRBD2. V trimming: 1 base; J trimming: 1 base; junction bases outside the gene matches: 4. CDR1 is SGHVS and CDR2 is FQNEAQ in the germline V gene. This CDR3 region has 15 residues. CDR3 DNA sequence: TGTGCCAGCAGCTTAGTTAGCGGGTCTTCCTACGAGCAGTACTTC. Its translation: CASSLVSGSSYEQYF.

V and J are TRBV12-5 and TRBJ1-5; D ambiguous. The V and J ends lost 2 bases and 7 bases respectively, with 6 bases between them. The CDR3 totals 12 residues. From germline, CDR1 is LGHNT and CDR2 FRNRAP. In nucleotides, the CDR3 is TGTGCTAGTGGTTTGCAACGGCAGCCCCAGCATTTT. Its translation: CASGLQRQPQHF.

The J gene is TRBJ1-2, the V gene TRBV19; D may be TRBD1 (5 bases). The length of the CDR3 is 13 residues. The ends were cut back, 1 base at V and 8 bases at J, with 11 bases in the middle. Germline V gives CDR1 LNHDA, CDR2 SQIVND (reference sequence). DNA for the CDR3: TGTGCCAGTAGTATAGGGGGGGAGCGAGGCTACACCTTC. It specifies CASSIGGERGYTF.

This clone was found once. The chain couples TRBV7-9 to TRBJ2-3; the D gene is possibly TRBD2 (6 bases). Germline V CDR1 and CDR2: SEHNR, FQNEAQ (reference sequence). There are 15 residues in the CDR3. Trimming removed 4 bases from V and 1 base from J, with 12 bases in between. The CDR3 protein is CASSSSGVGTDTQYF. The CDR3 DNA follows: TGTGCCAGCAGCTCCTCGGGGGTAGGCACAGATACGCAGTATTTT.

This sequence joins TRBV2 and TRBJ2-2; 13 bases line up with TRBD2. Germline lookup yields CDR1 SNHLY and CDR2 FYNNEI. With 6 bases clipped from V and 7 bases from J, the junction kept 2 bases outside the gene matches. CDR3 length: 14 amino acids. The CDR3 nucleotides read TGTGCCAGCAGGGGACTAGCGGGGTACGGGGAGCTGTTTTTT. It codes for CASRGLAGYGELFF. The entire variable domain, with the rest obtained from reference TRBV2 and TRBJ2-2, is as follows: EPEVTQTPSHQVTQMGQEVILRCVPISNHLYFYWYRQILGQKVEFLVSFYNNEISEKSEIFDDQFSVERPDGSNFTLKIRSTKLEDSAMYFCASRGLAGYGELFFGEGSRLTVL.

This chain's CDR3 is CASSVQGYSPLHF. CDR3 coding DNA: TGTGCCAGCAGTGTACAGGGTTATTCACCCCTCCACTTT. This sequence joins TRBV25-1 and TRBJ1-6; possibly TRBD1 for D (6 bases). This CDR3 comprises 13 residues. The germline gives CDR1 MGHDK, CDR2 SYGVNS. V was trimmed by 4 bases and J by 8 bases, leaving 9 bases between them. The full variable domain, its missing parts supplied by reference TRBV25-1 and TRBJ1-6, is EADIYQTPRYLVIGTGKKITLECSQTMGHDKMYWYQQDPGMELHLIHYSYGVNSTEKGDLSSESTVSRIRTEHFPLTLESARPSHTSQYLCASSVQGYSPLHFGNGTRLTVT.

The rearrangement joins TRBV6-1 to TRBJ2-7, with D possibly matching TRBD2 (5 bases). Trimming took off 4 bases at V and 7 bases at J, with 17 bases between the two ends. Germline V lookup: CDR1 MNHNS, CDR2 SASEGT. This CDR3 spans 14 amino acids. The CDR3 nucleotides are TGTGCCAGCAGTGCTCCGGGTCATAGGGAGGAGCAGTACTTC. Protein product: CASSAPGHREEQYF.

J is TRBJ2-1 and V is TRBV2; the D gene is possibly TRBD2 (7 bases). Looked up from germline, CDR1 is SNHLY and CDR2 is FYNNEI. Trimming removed 2 bases from V and 7 bases from J, with 15 bases in between. The CDR3 length is 15 residues. The chain's CDR3 is CASSESGRGRNEQFF. The CDR3 bases are TGTGCCAGCAGTGAATCGGGGAGGGGGAGAAATGAGCAGTTCTTC.

This clone occurred once. This chain uses TRBV7-8 with TRBJ1-1; possible D gene TRBD1, 5 bases. The CDR3 covers 16 residues. V was shortened by 5 bases and J by 4 bases, with 20 bases between the two germline ends. Germline assignment: CDR1 SGHVS and CDR2 FQNEAQ. CDR3 amino acids: CASSHPPRGSSTEAFF. The CDR3 nucleotides read TGTGCCAGCAGCCACCCTCCTCGGGGGTCGAGCACTGAAGCTTTCTTT.

This clone was observed a single time. The gene calls are TRBV5-6 and TRBJ2-7, with TRBD2 matching over 7 bases. V trimming: 3 bases; J trimming: 6 bases; junction bases outside the gene matches: 3. The CDR3 sequence is 12 residues long. CDR1 is SGHDT and CDR2 is YYEEEE in the germline V gene. Here the CDR3 DNA reads TGTGCCAGCAGCTGGGGGAGGGGCGAGCAGTACTTC. The encoded protein is CASSWGRGEQYF.

The rearrangement links TRBV5-1 to TRBJ2-7; D is undetermined. The CDR3 sequence is 14 residues long. Trimming removed 4 bases from V and 6 bases from J, with 17 bases in between. Germline CDR1 SGHRS, CDR2 YFSETQ. The CDR3 spells CASSRTPSSGEQYF. As DNA, the CDR3 is TGCGCCAGCAGCCGAACACCCTCCTCGGGCGAGCAGTACTTC.

J is TRBJ2-1 and V is TRBV9; TRBD2 aligns across 13 bases. Per the germline V gene, CDR1 is SGDLS and CDR2 is YYNGEE. This CDR3 has 16 residues. Germline trimming cut 4 bases from V and 4 bases from J; bases unmatched to any gene: 5. The CDR3 reads CASSQMGLAGYNEQFF. CDR3 bases: TGTGCCAGCAGCCAGATGGGACTAGCGGGATACAATGAGCAGTTCTTC.

J is TRBJ1-2 and V is TRBV5-4, with D perhaps TRBD1 (5 bases). With 3 bases removed from V and 0 bases from J, the gap between germline ends came to 12 bases. The germline V gene has CDR1 SGHNT and CDR2 YYREEE (reference sequence). This CDR3 spans 15 amino acids. The CDR3 loop reads CASSSRDQANYGYTF. The CDR3 nucleotides are TGTGCCAGCAGCTCCAGGGATCAAGCTAACTATGGCTACACCTTC.

Here the CDR3 DNA reads TGTGCCAGCAGCACAGGGAGCTCCTACGAGCAGTACTTC. It encodes CASSTGSSYEQYF. The chain combines TRBV7-9 with TRBJ2-7; TRBD1 might be the D (6 bases). CDR3 length: 13 residues. Looked up from germline, CDR1 is SEHNR and CDR2 is FQNEAQ (reference sequence). The V and J ends lost 5 bases and 0 bases respectively, with 8 bases between them.

The V call is TRBV4-2, the J call TRBJ1-1; possible D gene TRBD1, 5 bases. Trimming removed 1 base from V and 0 bases from J, with 18 bases in between. The length of the CDR3 is 18 residues. CDR1 and CDR2 from the germline V gene are LGHNA and YNFKEQ. CDR3 bases: TGTGCCAGCAGCCAAGTTGTACAGGAGATTCACATGAACACTGAAGCTTTCTTT. This encodes CASSQVVQEIHMNTEAFF.

This clone has just one count. The chain recombines TRBV5-6 with TRBJ2-5; D not resolved. Germline lookup yields CDR1 SGHDT and CDR2 YYEEEE. Trimming pared 1 base from V and 2 bases from J, leaving 12 bases between. The CDR3 consists of 15 residues. CDR3 nucleotides: TGTGCCAGCAGCTTGACCTTATCGGGTCAAGAGACCCAGTACTTC. Its translation: CASSLTLSGQETQYF.

This chain joins TRBV5-6 and TRBJ1-1, with D possibly being TRBD1 (5 bases). Trimming cost V 2 bases and J 1 base, with 9 bases left between them. This CDR3 comprises 14 residues. Germline CDR1 and CDR2: SGHDT and YYEEEE. CDR3 in DNA: TGTGCCAGCAGCTTTAGACAGAAGAACACTGAAGCTTTCTTT. Translating it yields CASSFRQKNTEAFF.

This chain uses TRBV27 with TRBJ2-7; TRBD1 matches 8 bases. V dropped 5 bases and J dropped 0; count of bases not matched to a gene: 9. Germline CDR1 is MNHEY and CDR2 is SMNVEV (reference sequence). There are 16 residues in the CDR3. Here the CDR3 reads CASSPTRTGNSYEQYF. CDR3 DNA sequence: TGTGCCAGCAGTCCCACGCGGACAGGGAACTCCTACGAGCAGTACTTC.